These 16 T cell receptor beta chains were sequenced from one sample in a study of T cell clones after liver transplantation (dated by TCRdb to about 2019). To prepare the library, the immunoSEQ multiplex PCR assay was applied. TCRdb took this table from immuneACCESS and kept in-frame rearrangements with V and J called. Such tables lack part of the clones; where checked against another copy, unresolved V genes explain under half of the gap, and the rest is unexplained. Counted in this sample were roughly 62,000 clones; about 70% of them appeared once. The ten largest clones represent roughly 2.8% of the sample. The sample consisted of CD4+ T cells from blood, taken at the roughly 15-month timepoint. The origin of the receptors is a human patient who received a liver transplant. Once a transplant has taken place, some T cells may be donor derived.

V is TRBV6-6 and J is TRBJ2-1; a possible D gene is TRBD2 (7 bases). There are 16 residues in the CDR3. The V gene's germline CDR1 is MNHNY and CDR2 SVGAGI (reference sequence). V lost 0 bases, J lost 8 bases, and 17 bases lay in between. Written as DNA, the CDR3 is TGTGCCAGCAGTTACTCTGGCGGGGGCCTAGGTCATGAGCAGTTCTTC. It encodes CASSYSGGGLGHEQFF.

V usage is TRBV25-1 and J usage is TRBJ2-2; D is undetermined. The ends were cut back, 4 bases at V and 5 bases at J, with 14 bases in the middle. Germline lookup yields CDR1 MGHDK and CDR2 SYGVNS. The CDR3 length is 15 residues. Here the CDR3 DNA reads TGTGCCAGCAGTGCCCCCAACCGACCTACCGGGGAGCTGTTTTTT. Translating gives CASSAPNRPTGELFF.

V gene TRBV7-9 combines with J gene TRBJ2-3; 14 bases align to TRBD2. V lost 1 base and J lost 8; bases outside the gene matches: 11. Germline-derived CDR1 and CDR2 are SEHNR and FQNEAQ (reference sequence). The CDR3 contains 18 residues. The CDR3 loop reads CASSLGLAGGYKPPTQYF. CDR3 DNA: TGTGCCAGCAGCTTAGGACTAGCGGGAGGGTATAAGCCCCCTACGCAGTATTTT. The full variable domain, completed using reference TRBV7-9 and TRBJ2-3, is DTGVSQNPRHKITKRGQNVTFRCDPISEHNRLYWYRQTLGQGPEFLTYFQNEAQLEKSRLLSDRFSAERPKGSFSTLEIQRTEQGDSAMYLCASSLGLAGGYKPPTQYFGPGTRLTVL.

This chain uses TRBV5-8 with TRBJ1-4, with D possibly being TRBD1 (5 bases). CDR1 is SGHTS, CDR2 YDEGEE, per germline. Trimming took off 0 bases at V and 8 bases at J, with 11 bases between the two ends. The CDR3 is 14 residues long. CDR3 bases: TGTGCCAGCAGCTTGGAGTTCCGGGACGAAAAACTGTTTTTT. The encoded protein is CASSLEFRDEKLFF.

This CDR3 is CASSYKDLEKLFF. In DNA, the CDR3 is TGTGCCAGCAGTTACAAAGACTTAGAAAAACTGTTTTTT. The chain combines TRBV6-6 with TRBJ1-4; D is unresolved. The CDR3 is made up of 13 amino acids. Deletions cut 2 bases from V and 8 bases from J, with 9 bases between. Germline-derived CDR1 and CDR2 are MNHNY and SVGAGI (reference sequence).

This sequence joins TRBV10-3 and TRBJ2-5; 9 bases match TRBD2. The CDR3 extends over 14 amino acids. Germline V lookup: CDR1 ENHRY, CDR2 SYGVKD. J lost 1 base, V lost 5 bases, and 2 bases had no gene match. The CDR3 DNA reads TGTGCCATCAGTTCGCGGGAGGGCCAAGAGACCCAGTACTTC. This encodes CAISSREGQETQYF.

This chain joins TRBV7-2 and TRBJ2-4; 7 bases are a match to TRBD2. This CDR3 has 17 residues. Germline CDR1 SGHTA, CDR2 FQGNSA. V lost 0 bases, J lost 3 bases, and 8 bases stayed unmatched. CDR3 bases: TGTGCCAGCAGCTTAGCTGGGCGGGGGTCAGGCAAAAACATTCAGTACTTC. Its translation is CASSLAGRGSGKNIQYF.

The chain carries TRBV5-1 and TRBJ2-2; D is unresolved. The CDR3 is 15 residues long. Germline CDR1 and CDR2: SGHRS and YFSETQ. The ends were cut back, 4 bases at V and 2 bases at J, with 12 bases in the middle. The CDR3 sequence is CASSTAVRNTGELFF. CDR3 sequence (DNA): TGCGCCAGCAGCACGGCGGTCCGTAACACCGGGGAGCTGTTTTTT.

The chain has TRBV2 and TRBJ2-1; perhaps TRBD1 as D (6 bases). The CDR3 is 12 residues long. V dropped 6 bases and J dropped 6 bases, with 9 bases sitting between them. CDR1 is SNHLY and CDR2 is FYNNEI in the germline V gene. The CDR3 loop reads CASSQQGNEQFF. The CDR3 DNA is TGTGCCAGCAGCCAACAGGGCAATGAGCAGTTCTTC. Complete variable domain (other parts from reference TRBV2 and TRBJ2-1): EPEVTQTPSHQVTQMGQEVILRCVPISNHLYFYWYRQILGQKVEFLVSFYNNEISEKSEIFDDQFSVERPDGSNFTLKIRSTKLEDSAMYFCASSQQGNEQFFGPGTRLTVL.

J is TRBJ2-5 and V is TRBV2, with TRBD1 as a possible D gene (6 bases). From germline, CDR1 is SNHLY and CDR2 FYNNEI. The V and J ends lost 4 bases and 5 bases respectively, with 11 bases between them. This CDR3 comprises 13 residues. The CDR3 loop reads CASSVQGWETQYF. The DNA for the CDR3 is TGTGCCAGCAGTGTGCAGGGGTGGGAGACCCAGTACTTC.

J is TRBJ1-2 and V is TRBV15; tentative D call: TRBD1 (5 bases). The CDR3 runs to 12 residues. CDR1 and CDR2 from the germline V gene are LNHNV and YYDKDF (reference sequence). The germline V and J ends were trimmed by 9 bases and 5 bases, with 13 bases remaining between them. The DNA of the CDR3 is TGTGCCACTAGCCGGGACCTGTATGGCTACACCTTC. Residues: CATSRDLYGYTF.

J is TRBJ2-5 and V is TRBV9; a weak D match, TRBD2 (7 bases). The CDR3 contains 15 residues. Germline CDR1 and CDR2: SGDLS and YYNGEE. Deletions cut 7 bases from V and 5 bases from J, with 21 bases between. The CDR3 DNA is TGTGCCAGCGCCGGGGGGACACTCGGCCTGGAGACCCAGTACTTC. Translating gives CASAGGTLGLETQYF.

With regard to this clone: This CDR3 is also generated by other DNA sequences in the sample. The rearrangement links TRBV5-6 to TRBJ2-7, with D possibly matching TRBD2 (5 bases). Germline loops: CDR1 SGHDT, CDR2 YYEEEE. The CDR3 has 13 amino acids. V shed 4 bases and J shed 6 bases, with 14 bases lying between them. The CDR3 bases are TGTGCCAGCAGCCCTGTCGGGGTGGTCGAGCAGTACGTC. It encodes CASSPVGVVEQYV.

The chain has TRBV6-6 and TRBJ1-1; D ambiguous. Germline V gives CDR1 MNHNY, CDR2 SVGAGI (reference sequence). Between the trimmed V and J ends, which lost 7 bases and 7 bases, there was a span of 16 bases. This CDR3 region has 13 residues. The CDR3 DNA follows: TGTGCCAGCACTCCCGGCGGAGCCCATGAAGCTTTCTTT. Its translation: CASTPGGAHEAFF.

The sample holds a few counts of this clone. The rearrangement links TRBV6-5 to TRBJ1-1, with TRBD1 as a possible D gene (5 bases). Germline assignment: CDR1 MNHEY and CDR2 SVGAGI. The CDR3 length is 14 residues. Deletions cut 6 bases from V and 1 base from J, with 12 bases between. The CDR3 protein is CASSPITGNTEAFF. CDR3 nucleotide sequence: TGTGCCAGCAGCCCTATTACAGGGAACACTGAAGCTTTCTTT.

This chain joins TRBV19 and TRBJ2-1; 7 positions match TRBD1. Germline V gives CDR1 LNHDA, CDR2 SQIVND (reference sequence). V shed 5 bases, J shed 0 bases, and the junction held 4 bases outside the gene matches. The CDR3 loop spans 15 amino acids. CDR3 nucleotides: TGTGCCAGTAGTCTGGACAGGAGCTCCTACAATGAGCAGTTCTTC. It encodes CASSLDRSSYNEQFF.